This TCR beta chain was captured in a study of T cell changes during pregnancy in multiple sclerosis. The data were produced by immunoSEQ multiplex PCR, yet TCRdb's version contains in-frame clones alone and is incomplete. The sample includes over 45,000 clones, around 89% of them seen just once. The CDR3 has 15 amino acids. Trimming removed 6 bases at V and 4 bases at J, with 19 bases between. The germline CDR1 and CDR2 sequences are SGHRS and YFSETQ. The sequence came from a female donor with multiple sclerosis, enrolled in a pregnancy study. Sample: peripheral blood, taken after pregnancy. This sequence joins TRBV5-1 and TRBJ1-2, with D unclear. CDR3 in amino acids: CASNRGGENIYGYTF. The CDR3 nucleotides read TGCGCCAGCAACCGGGGTGGCGAGAACATCTATGGCTACACCTTC. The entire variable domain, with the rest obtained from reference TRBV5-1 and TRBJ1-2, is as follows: KAGVTQTPRYLIKTRGQQVTLSCSPISGHRSVSWYQQTPGQGLQFLFEYFSETQRNKGNFPGRFSGRQFSNSRSEMNVSTLELGDSALYLCASNRGGENIYGYTFGSGTRLTVV.